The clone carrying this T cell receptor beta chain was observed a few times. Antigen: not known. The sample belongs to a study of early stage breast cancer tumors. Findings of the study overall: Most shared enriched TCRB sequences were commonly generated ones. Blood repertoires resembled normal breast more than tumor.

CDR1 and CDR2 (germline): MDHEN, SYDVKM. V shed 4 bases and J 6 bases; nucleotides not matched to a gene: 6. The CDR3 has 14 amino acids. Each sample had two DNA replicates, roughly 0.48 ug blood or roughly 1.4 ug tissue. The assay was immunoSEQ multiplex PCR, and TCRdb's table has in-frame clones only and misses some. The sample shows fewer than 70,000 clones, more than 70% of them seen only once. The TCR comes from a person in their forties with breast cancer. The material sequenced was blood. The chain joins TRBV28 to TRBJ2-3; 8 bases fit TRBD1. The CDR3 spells CASSSLQGVDTQYF. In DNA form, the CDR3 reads TGTGCCAGCAGTTCACTACAGGGGGTGGATACGCAGTATTTT.